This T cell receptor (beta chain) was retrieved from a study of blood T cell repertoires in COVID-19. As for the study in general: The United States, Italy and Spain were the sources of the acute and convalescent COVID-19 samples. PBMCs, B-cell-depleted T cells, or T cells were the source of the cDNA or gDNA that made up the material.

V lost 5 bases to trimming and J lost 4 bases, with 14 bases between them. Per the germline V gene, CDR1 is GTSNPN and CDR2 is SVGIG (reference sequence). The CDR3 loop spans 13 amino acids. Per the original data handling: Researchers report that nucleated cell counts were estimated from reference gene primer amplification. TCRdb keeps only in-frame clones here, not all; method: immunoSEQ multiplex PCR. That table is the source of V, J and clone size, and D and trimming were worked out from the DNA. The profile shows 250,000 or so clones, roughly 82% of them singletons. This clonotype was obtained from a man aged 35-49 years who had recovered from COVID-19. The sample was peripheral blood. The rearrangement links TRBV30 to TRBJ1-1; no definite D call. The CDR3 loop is CAWDGRSSTEAFF. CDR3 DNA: TGTGCCTGGGATGGGAGGTCGAGCACTGAAGCTTTCTTT.